The table lists the clone carrying this TCR beta chain with a few counts. What it binds is unknown. These data are taken from a study of yellow fever vaccine responses in identical twins. TCRdb fed the RT-PCR reads into MiXCR, producing one record per CDR3 protein. Of 3,500 to 4,500 distinct CDR3 sequences in the sample, roughly 86% were seen once. The germline V and J ends were trimmed by 7 bases and 5 bases, with 14 bases remaining between them. CDR1 is SGHAT and CDR2 is FQDESV in the germline V gene (reference sequence). The CDR3 consists of 13 residues. General study findings and limits: As reported, the vaccine T cell response of twins seemed partly convergent and partly personalized.

The material sequenced was T cells from blood (PBMCs), unsorted or a sorted subset (not recorded which), taken before or after yellow fever vaccination (not recorded which). The V gene is TRBV11-1, the J gene TRBJ1-1; D not certain. This receptor was taken from a woman aged 18-29 years who received the yellow fever vaccine. The CDR3 coding sequence is TGTGCCAGCATCATAGTAGGCCGTACTGAAGCTTTCTTT. Translated, it gives CASIIVGRTEAFF.